This entry describes one TCR beta chain. The junction does not match germline at one end; this may be a read error. The CDR3 totals 15 residues. Germline CDR1 SGDLS, CDR2 YYNGEE. These data originate in a study of blood T cells in healthy people across ages. Through a sample-barcoded 5' primer and a J-beta primer mix, a second PCR was run for roughly 6 to 12 cycles. TCRdb analysed the 5' RACE reads with MiXCR anew, one entry per CDR3 protein. This table has 1.4 million or so distinct CDR3 sequences, roughly 43% appearing once. The chain has TRBV9 and TRBJ2-3; D is perhaps TRBD1 or TRBD2 (5 bases each). The clonotype originates from a woman between 18 and 30 years old in good health. The sample consisted of blood. The CDR3 reads CTSSLGGRITDTQYF. The DNA for the CDR3 is TGTACCAGCAGTCTTGGGGGACGGATTACAGATACGCAGTATTTT. The full variable domain, its missing parts supplied by reference TRBV9 and TRBJ2-3, is DSGVTQTPKHLITATGQRVTLRCSPRSGDLSVYWYQQSLDQGLQFLIQYYNGEERAKGNILERFSAQQFPDLHSELNLSSLELGDSALYFCTSSLGGRITDTQYFGPGTRLTVL.